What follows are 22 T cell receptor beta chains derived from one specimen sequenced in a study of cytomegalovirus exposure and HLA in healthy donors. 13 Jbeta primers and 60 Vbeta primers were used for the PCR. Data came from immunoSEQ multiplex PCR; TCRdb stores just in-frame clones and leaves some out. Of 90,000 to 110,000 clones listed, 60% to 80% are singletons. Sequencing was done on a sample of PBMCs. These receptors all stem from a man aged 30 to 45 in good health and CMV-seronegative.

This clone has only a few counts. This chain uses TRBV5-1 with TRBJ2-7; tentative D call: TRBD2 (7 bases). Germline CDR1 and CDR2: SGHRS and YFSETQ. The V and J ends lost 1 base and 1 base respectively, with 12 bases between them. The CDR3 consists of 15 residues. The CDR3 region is CASSLTGRESYEQYF. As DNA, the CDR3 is TGCGCCAGCAGCTTGACAGGGCGGGAGTCCTACGAGCAGTACTTC.

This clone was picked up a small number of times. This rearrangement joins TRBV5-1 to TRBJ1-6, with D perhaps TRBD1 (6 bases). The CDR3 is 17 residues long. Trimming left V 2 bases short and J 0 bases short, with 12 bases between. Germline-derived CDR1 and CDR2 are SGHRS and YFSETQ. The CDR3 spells CASSLQGPSSYNSPLHF. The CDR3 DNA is TGCGCCAGCAGCTTACAGGGCCCTAGCTCCTATAATTCACCCCTCCACTTT.

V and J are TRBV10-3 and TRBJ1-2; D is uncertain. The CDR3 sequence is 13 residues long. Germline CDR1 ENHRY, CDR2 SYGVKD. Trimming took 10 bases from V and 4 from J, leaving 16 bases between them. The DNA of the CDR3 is TGTGCCACCTCCCCGGGGATGGGCTATGGCTACACCTTC. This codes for CATSPGMGYGYTF.

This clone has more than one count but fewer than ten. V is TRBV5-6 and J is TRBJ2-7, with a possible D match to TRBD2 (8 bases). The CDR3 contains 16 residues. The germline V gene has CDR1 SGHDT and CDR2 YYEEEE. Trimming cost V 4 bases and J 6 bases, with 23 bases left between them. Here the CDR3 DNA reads TGTGCCAGCAGCCACTCACCGGGACTAGGGGGCGGCGAGCAGTACTTC. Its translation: CASSHSPGLGGGEQYF.

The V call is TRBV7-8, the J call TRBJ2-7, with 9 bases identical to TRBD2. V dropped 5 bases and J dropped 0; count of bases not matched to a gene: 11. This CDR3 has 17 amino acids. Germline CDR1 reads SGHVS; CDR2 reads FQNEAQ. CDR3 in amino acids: CASSPEASGMPSYEQYF. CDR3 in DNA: TGTGCCAGCAGCCCCGAAGCTAGCGGGATGCCCTCCTACGAGCAGTACTTC.

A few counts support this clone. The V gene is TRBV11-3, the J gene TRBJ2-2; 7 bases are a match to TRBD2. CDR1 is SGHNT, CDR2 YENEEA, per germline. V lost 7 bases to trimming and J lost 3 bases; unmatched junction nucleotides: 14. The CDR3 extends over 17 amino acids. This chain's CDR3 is CASMRRAGRGDTGELFF. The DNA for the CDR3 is TGTGCCAGCATGCGTCGAGCGGGACGGGGAGACACCGGGGAGCTGTTTTTT.

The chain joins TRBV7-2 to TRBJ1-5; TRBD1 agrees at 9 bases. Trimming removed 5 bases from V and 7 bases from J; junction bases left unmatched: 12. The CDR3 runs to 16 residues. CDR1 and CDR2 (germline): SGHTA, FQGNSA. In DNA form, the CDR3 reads TGTGCCAGCAGCCGGGGGGGGACAGGGATCGGCCAGCCCCAGCATTTT. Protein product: CASSRGGTGIGQPQHF. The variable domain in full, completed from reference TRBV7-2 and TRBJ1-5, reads GAGVSQSPSNKVTEKGKDVELRCDPISGHTALYWYRQSLGQGLEFLIYFQGNSAPDKSGLPSDRFSAERTGGSVSTLTIQRTQQEDSAVYLCASSRGGTGIGQPQHFGDGTRLSIL.

CDR3 protein: CAITITGLSTDTQYF. The CDR3 DNA is TGTGCCATCACTATCACGGGATTAAGCACAGATACGCAGTATTTT. The chain links TRBV30 to TRBJ2-3; TRBD2 might be the D (5 bases). Looked up from germline, CDR1 is GTSNPN and CDR2 is SVGIG (reference sequence). The CDR3 runs 15 residues. With 8 bases removed from V and 0 bases from J, the gap between germline ends came to 18 bases.

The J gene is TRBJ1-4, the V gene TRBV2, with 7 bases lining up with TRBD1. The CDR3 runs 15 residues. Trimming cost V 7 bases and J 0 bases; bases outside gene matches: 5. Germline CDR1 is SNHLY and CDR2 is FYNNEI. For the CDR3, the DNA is TGTGCCAGCACCGGACAGGATGCAACTAATGAAAAACTGTTTTTT. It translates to CASTGQDATNEKLFF.

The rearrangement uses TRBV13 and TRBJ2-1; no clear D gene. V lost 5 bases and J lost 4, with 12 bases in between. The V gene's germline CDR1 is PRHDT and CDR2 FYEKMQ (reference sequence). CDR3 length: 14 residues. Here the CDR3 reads CASSSHRIYNEQFF. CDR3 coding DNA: TGTGCCAGCAGCAGCCACAGAATTTACAATGAGCAGTTCTTC. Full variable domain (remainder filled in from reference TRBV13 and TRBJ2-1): AAGVIQSPRHLIKEKRETATLKCYPIPRHDTVYWYQQGPGQDPQFLISFYEKMQSDKGSIPDRFSAQQFSDYHSELNMSSLELGDSALYFCASSSHRIYNEQFFGPGTRLTVL.

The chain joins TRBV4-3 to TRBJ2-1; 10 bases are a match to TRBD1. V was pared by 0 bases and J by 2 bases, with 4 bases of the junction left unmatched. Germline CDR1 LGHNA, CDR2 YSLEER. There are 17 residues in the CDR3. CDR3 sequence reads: CASSQDRTGGPYNEQFF. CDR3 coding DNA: TGCGCCAGCAGCCAAGATAGGACAGGGGGGCCCTACAATGAGCAGTTCTTC.

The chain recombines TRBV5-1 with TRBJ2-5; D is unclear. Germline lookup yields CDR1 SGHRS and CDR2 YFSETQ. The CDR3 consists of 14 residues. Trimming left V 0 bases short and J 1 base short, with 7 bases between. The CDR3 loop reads CASSLAEIQETQYF. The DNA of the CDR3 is TGCGCCAGCAGCTTGGCAGAAATCCAAGAGACCCAGTACTTC.

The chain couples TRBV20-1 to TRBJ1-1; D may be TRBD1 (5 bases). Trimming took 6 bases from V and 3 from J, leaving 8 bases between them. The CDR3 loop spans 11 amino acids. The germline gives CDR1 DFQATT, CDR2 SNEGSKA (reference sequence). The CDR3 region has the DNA TGCAGTGCCTGGGGGGACACTGAAGCTTTCTTT. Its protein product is CSAWGDTEAFF.

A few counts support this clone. CDR3 in amino acids: CASSIAFGEGNTIYF. The CDR3 DNA reads as TGTGCCAGTAGTATAGCGTTCGGGGAAGGAAACACCATATATTTT. The chain joins TRBV19 to TRBJ1-3; D is undetermined. The CDR3 has 15 residues. V was pared by 1 base and J by 4 bases, with 11 bases between. Germline CDR1 LNHDA, CDR2 SQIVND (reference sequence).

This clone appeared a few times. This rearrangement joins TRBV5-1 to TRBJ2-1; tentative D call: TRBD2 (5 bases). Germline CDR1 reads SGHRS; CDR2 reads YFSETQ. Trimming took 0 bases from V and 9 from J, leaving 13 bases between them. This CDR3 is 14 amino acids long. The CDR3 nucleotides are TGCGCCAGCAGCTTGGATCCAGCGGCGGCTGAGCAGTTCTTC. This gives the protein CASSLDPAAAEQFF.

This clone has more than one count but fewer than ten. The DNA of the CDR3 is TGCGCCAGCAGCTTCAAGGAGGGGCCAGATACGCAGTATTTT. It codes for CASSFKEGPDTQYF. The chain recombines TRBV5-1 with TRBJ2-3; TRBD2 is a possible D gene (6 bases). This CDR3 comprises 14 residues. V was clipped by 2 bases and J by 4 bases, with 11 bases between them. Germline lookup yields CDR1 SGHRS and CDR2 YFSETQ.

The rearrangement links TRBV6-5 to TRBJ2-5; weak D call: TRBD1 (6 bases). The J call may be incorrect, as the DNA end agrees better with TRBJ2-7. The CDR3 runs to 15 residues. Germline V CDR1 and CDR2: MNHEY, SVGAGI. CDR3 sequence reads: CASSPRTANSYEQYF. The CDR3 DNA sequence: TGTGCCAGCAGTCCGAGGACAGCGAACTCCTACGAGCAGTACTTC.

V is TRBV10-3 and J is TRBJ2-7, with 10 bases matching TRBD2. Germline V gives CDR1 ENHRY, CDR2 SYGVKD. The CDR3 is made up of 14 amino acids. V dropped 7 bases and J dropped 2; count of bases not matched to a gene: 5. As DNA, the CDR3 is TGTGCCATCAAGCGGGAGGGCCGGGCCTACGAGCAGTACTTC. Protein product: CAIKREGRAYEQYF.

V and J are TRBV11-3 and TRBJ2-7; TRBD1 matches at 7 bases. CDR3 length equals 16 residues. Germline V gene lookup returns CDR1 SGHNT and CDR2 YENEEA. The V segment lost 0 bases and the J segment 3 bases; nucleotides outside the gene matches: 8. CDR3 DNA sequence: TGTGCCAGCAGCTTAGATTCCGGGACAGCTTTCTACGAGCAGTACTTC. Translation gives CASSLDSGTAFYEQYF.

CDR3 in DNA: TGTGCCAGCACCCTTGAAACGGGAGGGGTCACAGATACGCAGTATTTT. Translated: CASTLETGGVTDTQYF. This chain uses TRBV7-9 with TRBJ2-3, with 8 nucleotides matching TRBD2. CDR1 SEHNR and CDR2 FQNEAQ come from the germline V gene (reference sequence). After removal of 7 bases from V and 2 bases from J, the junction contained 11 bases not matched to a gene. There are 16 residues in the CDR3.

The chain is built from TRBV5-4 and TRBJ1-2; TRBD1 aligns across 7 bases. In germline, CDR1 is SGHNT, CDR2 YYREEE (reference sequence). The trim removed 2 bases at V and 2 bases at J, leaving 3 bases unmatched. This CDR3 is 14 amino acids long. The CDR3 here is CASSLGGVNYGYTF. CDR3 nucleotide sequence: TGTGCCAGCAGCTTAGGGGGCGTAAACTATGGCTACACCTTC.

CDR3 coding DNA: TGTGCCAGCAGCTTAAAAGGGAGCTCCTACAATGAGCAGTTCTTC. It encodes CASSLKGSSYNEQFF. The V and J genes are TRBV7-3 and TRBJ2-1; D may be TRBD2 (5 bases). The V end lost 1 base, the J end lost 0 bases, and 7 bases lay between the germline ends. Germline CDR1 is SGHTA and CDR2 is FQGTGA. This CDR3 spans 15 amino acids.